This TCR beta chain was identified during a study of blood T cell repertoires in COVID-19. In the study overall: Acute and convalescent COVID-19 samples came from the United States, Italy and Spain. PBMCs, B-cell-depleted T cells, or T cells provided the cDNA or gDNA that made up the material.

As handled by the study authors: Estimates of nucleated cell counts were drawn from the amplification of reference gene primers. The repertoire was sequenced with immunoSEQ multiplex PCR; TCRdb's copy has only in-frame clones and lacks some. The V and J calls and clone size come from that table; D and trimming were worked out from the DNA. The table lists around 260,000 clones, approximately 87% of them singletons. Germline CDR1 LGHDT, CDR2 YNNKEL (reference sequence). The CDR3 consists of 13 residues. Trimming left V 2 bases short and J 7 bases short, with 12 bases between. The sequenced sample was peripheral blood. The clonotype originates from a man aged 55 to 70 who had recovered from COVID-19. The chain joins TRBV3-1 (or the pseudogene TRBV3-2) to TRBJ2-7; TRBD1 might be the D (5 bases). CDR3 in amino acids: CASSQMDTHEQYF. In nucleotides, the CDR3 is TGTGCCAGCAGCCAAATGGACACCCATGAGCAGTACTTC.